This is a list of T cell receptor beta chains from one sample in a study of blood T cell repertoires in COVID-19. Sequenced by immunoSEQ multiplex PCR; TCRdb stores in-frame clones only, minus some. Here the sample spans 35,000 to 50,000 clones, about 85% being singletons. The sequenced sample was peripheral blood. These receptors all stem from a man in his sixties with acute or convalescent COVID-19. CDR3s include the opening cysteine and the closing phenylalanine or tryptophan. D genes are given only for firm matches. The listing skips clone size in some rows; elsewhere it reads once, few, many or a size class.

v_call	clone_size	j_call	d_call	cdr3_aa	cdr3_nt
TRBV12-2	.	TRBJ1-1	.	CASRKIMVTRNTEAFF	TGTGCAAGTCGCAAAATCATGGTTACACGGAACACTGAAGCTTTCTTT
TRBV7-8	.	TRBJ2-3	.	CASSLGRGQSTDTQYF	TGTGCCAGCAGCTTGGGGCGGGGGCAATCCACAGATACGCAGTATTTT
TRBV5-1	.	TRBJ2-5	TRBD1	CASSSQGVKQETQYF	TGCGCCAGCAGCTCCCAGGGGGTTAAGCAAGAGACCCAGTACTTC
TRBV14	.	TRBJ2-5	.	CASSQRETQYF	TGTGCCAGCAGCCAACGAGAGACCCAGTACTTC
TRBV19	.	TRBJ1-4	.	CASSVGQNNEKLFF	TGTGCCAGTAGTGTCGGACAGAATAATGAAAAACTGTTTTTT
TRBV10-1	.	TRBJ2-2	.	CASSEQAGPGELFF	TGCGCCAGCAGTGAACAGGCCGGACCCGGGGAGCTGTTTTTT
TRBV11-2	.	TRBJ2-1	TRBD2	CASSASIGLAGGNNEQFF	TGTGCCAGCAGCGCTAGCATTGGCCTAGCGGGGGGCAACAATGAGCAGTTCTTC
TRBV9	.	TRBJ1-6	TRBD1	CASSQRGGPGGSPLHF	TGTGCCAGCAGCCAACGAGGCGGGCCAGGGGGGTCACCCCTCCACTTT
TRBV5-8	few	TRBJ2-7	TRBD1	CASSLRGPAYEQYF	TGTGCCAGCAGCTTGAGGGGGCCGGCCTACGAGCAGTACTTC
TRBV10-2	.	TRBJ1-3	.	CASSEQRSSGNTIYF	TGCGCCAGCAGTGAGCAGCGAAGCTCTGGAAACACCATATATTTT
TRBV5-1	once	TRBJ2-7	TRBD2	CASSLLAGGYEQYF	TGCGCCAGCAGCTTGTTGGCGGGGGGCTACGAGCAGTACTTC
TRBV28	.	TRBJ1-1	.	CASSLTGVTEAFF	TGTGCCAGCAGTCTCACGGGAGTCACTGAAGCTTTCTTT
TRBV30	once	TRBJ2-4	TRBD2	CAGGREWGGSKNIQYF	TGTGCCGGTGGCCGTGAATGGGGGGGGTCCAAAAACATTCAGTACTTC
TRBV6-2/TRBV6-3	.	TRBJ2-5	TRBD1	CASSPTGGAETQYF	TGTGCCAGCAGCCCCACAGGGGGCGCGGAGACCCAGTACTTC
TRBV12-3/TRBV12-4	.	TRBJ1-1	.	CASTLDRDTEAFF	TGTGCCAGCACCTTAGACAGAGACACTGAAGCTTTCTTT
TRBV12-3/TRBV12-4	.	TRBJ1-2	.	CASSLDSWYGYTF	TGTGCCAGCAGTTTAGACAGTTGGTATGGCTACACCTTC
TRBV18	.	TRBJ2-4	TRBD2	CASSPERGGNIQYF	TGTGCCAGCTCACCAGAGCGGGGGGGAAACATTCAGTACTTC
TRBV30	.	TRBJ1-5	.	CAWSAGFSNQPQHF	TGTGCCTGGAGTGCAGGGTTCAGCAATCAGCCCCAGCATTTT
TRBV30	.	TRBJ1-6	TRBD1	CARQGGLNSPLHF	TGTGCCAGACAGGGTGGCCTCAATTCACCCCTCCACTTT
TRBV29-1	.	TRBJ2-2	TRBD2	CSVGTSGGETGELFF	TGCAGCGTGGGGACTAGCGGTGGTGAAACCGGGGAGCTGTTTTTT
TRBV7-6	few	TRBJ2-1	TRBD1	CASSLASGTGGYNEQFF	TGTGCCAGCAGCTTAGCCTCCGGGACAGGGGGATACAATGAGCAGTTCTTC
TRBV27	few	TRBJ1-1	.	CASSPLGVGGTEAFF	TGTGCCAGCAGTCCTTTGGGGGTGGGGGGCACTGAAGCTTTCTTT
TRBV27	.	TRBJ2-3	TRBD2	CASSLAGVSTDTQYF	TGTGCCAGCAGCCTAGCGGGGGTTTCCACAGATACGCAGTATTTT
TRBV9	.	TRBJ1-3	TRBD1	CASSPGGSSGNTIYF	TGTGCCAGCAGCCCAGGGGGCTCCTCTGGAAACACCATATATTTT
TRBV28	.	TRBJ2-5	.	CASSGKETQYF	TGTGCTTCGTCAGGCAAAGAGACCCAGTACTTC
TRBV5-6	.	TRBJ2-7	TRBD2	CASSLNSLAGAEQYF	TGTGCCAGCAGCTTAAATAGTCTAGCGGGGGCCGAGCAGTACTTC
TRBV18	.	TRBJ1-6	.	CASSRGPPSGNSPLHF	TGTGCCAGCTCTCGCGGGCCTCCCTCCGGGAATTCACCCCTCCACTTT
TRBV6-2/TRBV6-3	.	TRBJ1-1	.	CASSFIQGVTEAFF	TGTGCCAGCAGTTTTATCCAGGGTGTCACTGAAGCTTTCTTT
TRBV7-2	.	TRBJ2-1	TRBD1	CASRLSGTGVGNEQFF	TGTGCCAGCAGGCTTTCCGGGACAGGGGTAGGCAATGAGCAGTTCTTC
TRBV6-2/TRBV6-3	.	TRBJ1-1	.	CASSYPVGVTEAFF	TGTGCCAGCAGTTACCCGGTCGGGGTCACTGAAGCTTTCTTT
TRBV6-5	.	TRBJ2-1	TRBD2	CASRTPGGIEQFF	TGTGCCAGCAGAACTCCGGGGGGTATTGAGCAGTTCTTC
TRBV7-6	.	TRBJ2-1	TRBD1	CASSLAGGTGGNNEQFF	TGTGCCAGCAGCTTAGCGGGCGGGACAGGGGGCAACAATGAGCAGTTCTTC
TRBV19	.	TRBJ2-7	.	CASSIPGYEQYF	TGTGCCAGTAGTATTCCCGGGTACGAGCAGTACTTC
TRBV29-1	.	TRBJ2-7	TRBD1	CNDPGQPYEQYF	TGCAACGATCCGGGACAGCCCTACGAGCAGTACTTC
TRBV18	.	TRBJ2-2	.	CASSLNRVANTGELFF	TGTGCCAGCTCACTTAACAGGGTCGCGAACACCGGGGAGCTGTTTTTT
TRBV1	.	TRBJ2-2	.	CTSSPLGRGTGELFF	TGCACCAGCAGCCCCCTCGGCAGGGGCACCGGGGAGCTGTTTTTT
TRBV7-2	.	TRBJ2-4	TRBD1	CASSPHGTGFAIQYF	TGTGCCAGCAGCCCCCACGGGACAGGGTTCGCCATTCAGTACTTC
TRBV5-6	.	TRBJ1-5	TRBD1	CASSVRDRVNQPQHF	TGTGCCAGCAGCGTAAGGGACAGGGTTAATCAGCCCCAGCATTTT
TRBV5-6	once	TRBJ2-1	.	CASSLFGSGPYNEQFF	TGTGCCAGCAGCTTGTTTGGTAGCGGTCCCTACAATGAGCAGTTCTTC
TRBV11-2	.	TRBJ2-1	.	CASSLGRGMGGYNEQFF	TGTGCCAGCAGCTTAGGGCGTGGGATGGGGGGCTACAATGAGCAGTTCTTC
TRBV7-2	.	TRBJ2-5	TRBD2	CASSFSGGVGETQYF	TGTGCCAGCAGCTTTAGCGGGGGGGTTGGAGAGACCCAGTACTTC
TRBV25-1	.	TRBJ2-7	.	CASSDPLLYEQYF	TGTGCCAGCAGTGACCCTCTATTGTACGAGCAGTACTTC
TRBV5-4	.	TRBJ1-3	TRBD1	CASSTDRIDSGNTIYF	TGTGCCAGCAGCACGGACAGGATAGACTCTGGAAACACCATATATTTT
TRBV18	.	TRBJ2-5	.	CASSPRAGYQETQYF	TGTGCCAGCTCACCAAGGGCGGGGTACCAAGAGACCCAGTACTTC
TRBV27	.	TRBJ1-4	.	CASSSATRGEKLFF	TGTGCCAGCAGCTCCGCGACCCGGGGGGAAAAACTGTTTTTT
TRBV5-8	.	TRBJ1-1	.	CASSFTGITSNTEAFF	TGTGCCAGCAGCTTTACAGGGATAACTTCGAACACTGAAGCTTTCTTT
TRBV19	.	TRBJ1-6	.	CASSPLKAGWSPLHF	TGTGCCAGTAGCCCTCTTAAGGCAGGGTGGTCACCCCTCCACTTT
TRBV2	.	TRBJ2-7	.	CASSVTLAQTSYEQYF	TGTGCCAGCAGTGTAACGCTAGCCCAGACGTCCTACGAGCAGTACTTC
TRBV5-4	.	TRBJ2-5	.	CASSTWSGQETQYF	TGTGCCAGCAGCACGTGGTCGGGCCAAGAGACCCAGTACTTC
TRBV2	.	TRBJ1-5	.	CASKGVSRGQPQHF	TGTGCCAGCAAGGGGGTATCTCGGGGCCAGCCCCAGCATTTT
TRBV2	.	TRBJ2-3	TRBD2	CASGPRSSGVTDTQYF	TGTGCCAGCGGCCCCCGGTCTAGCGGGGTCACAGATACGCAGTATTTT
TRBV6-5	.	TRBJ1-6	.	CASSPRTVNSPLHF	TGTGCCAGCAGTCCGCGGACAGTGAATTCACCCCTCCACTTT
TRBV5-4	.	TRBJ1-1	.	CASSLGPARGNTEAFF	TGTGCCAGCAGCTTGGGGCCAGCGCGGGGGAACACTGAAGCTTTCTTT
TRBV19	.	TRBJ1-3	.	CASRNGGGGNTIYF	TGTGCCAGCCGCAACGGGGGTGGTGGAAACACCATATATTTT